This T cell receptor beta chain was sequenced for a study of shared clonotypes between healthy human individuals. Study context: CD8 memory received one plate per donor, CD8 naive two, CD4 memory three and CD4 naive three. The study, taken as a whole, reports: Generally, estimated richness proved larger in naive subsets than it did in memory subsets.

The trim removed 1 base at V and 1 base at J, leaving 0 bases unmatched. The CDR3 runs 15 residues. Germline CDR1 and CDR2: MNHNY and SVGAGI (reference sequence). It was CD45RO-negative cells, positively selected for CCR7, that made up naive CD8 cells, with terminally differentiated effector memory CD45RA+ cells excluded. Recent acute infections and vaccinations were absent in the healthy HIV-negative adult donors. As to this clone: Its specificity is not known. Other nucleotide sequences from this sample produce the same CDR3.

Using immunoSEQ multiplex PCR, the repertoire was profiled, and TCRdb retains in-frame clones only, with some absent. The sample shows 2 million to 2.5 million clones, approximately 95% of them seen only once. The rearrangement links TRBV6-6 to TRBJ2-3, with 9 bases identical to TRBD1. The TCR comes from a man between 18 and 35 years old in good health. Sequencing used naive CD8+ T cells sorted from blood. The CDR3 loop reads CASSYWDRGTDTQYF. In DNA form, the CDR3 reads TGTGCCAGCAGTTACTGGGACAGGGGCACAGATACGCAGTATTTT.